This entry is about one TCR beta chain. Assay used: immunoSEQ multiplex PCR; TCRdb lists only in-frame clones, some missing. The sample consists of hundreds of thousands of clones, around 75% of them appearing once. This sample is part of a study of shared clonotypes between healthy human individuals. Study overall: The donor pool was made up of two women and a few men aged 18 to 49.

The germline gives CDR1 SGHAT, CDR2 FQDESV (reference sequence). CDR3 length equals 13 residues. V gave up 4 bases and J gave up 1 base, with 7 bases separating them. Sample: PBMCs. The gene calls are TRBV11-1 and TRBJ2-5; a possible D gene is TRBD2 (5 bases). The clonotype comes from a woman between 40 and 55 years old in good health. Some clones in this sample may be carry-over from other donors' samples. The CDR3 nucleotides are TGTGCCAGCAGCTGGGGAGCCCAAGAGACCCAGTACTTC. It specifies CASSWGAQETQYF.